The T cell receptor beta chain under discussion was sequenced for a study of CD8 T cells in Susac syndrome. Study as a whole: Patients with Susac syndrome were, at the time of blood collection, therapy-naive, maintained on corticosteroids, or maintained on intravenous immunoglobulin alone. Study-level results: The CD4+ T cell repertoires that were profiled in Susac syndrome showed no clonal expansion.

The CDR3 covers 15 residues. The germline CDR1 and CDR2 sequences are SGHNT and YYREEE (reference sequence). With 1 base removed from V and 7 bases from J, the gap between germline ends came to 15 bases. With random hexamers, reverse transcription was performed on about 0.45 to 1 ug of RNA. TCRdb reanalysed the immunoSEQ multiplex PCR reads using MiXCR and keeps one entry per CDR3 protein. The sample yields about 140,000 distinct CDR3 sequences, 90% to 96% seen once. Points on this clonotype: Its antigen is not known.

TCR beta sequencing was performed on blood CD8+ and CD4+ T cells. In Susac syndrome patients, recently defined diagnostic criteria for definite or probable disease were met. Sequenced material: CD4+ T cells from PBMCs. The receptor was isolated from a human donor with Susac syndrome. The chain couples TRBV5-4 to TRBJ1-5; D uncertain. The CDR3 region is CASSLSSKEKQPQHF. The CDR3 bases are TGTGCCAGCAGCTTGTCCAGTAAGGAGAAACAGCCCCAGCATTTT.